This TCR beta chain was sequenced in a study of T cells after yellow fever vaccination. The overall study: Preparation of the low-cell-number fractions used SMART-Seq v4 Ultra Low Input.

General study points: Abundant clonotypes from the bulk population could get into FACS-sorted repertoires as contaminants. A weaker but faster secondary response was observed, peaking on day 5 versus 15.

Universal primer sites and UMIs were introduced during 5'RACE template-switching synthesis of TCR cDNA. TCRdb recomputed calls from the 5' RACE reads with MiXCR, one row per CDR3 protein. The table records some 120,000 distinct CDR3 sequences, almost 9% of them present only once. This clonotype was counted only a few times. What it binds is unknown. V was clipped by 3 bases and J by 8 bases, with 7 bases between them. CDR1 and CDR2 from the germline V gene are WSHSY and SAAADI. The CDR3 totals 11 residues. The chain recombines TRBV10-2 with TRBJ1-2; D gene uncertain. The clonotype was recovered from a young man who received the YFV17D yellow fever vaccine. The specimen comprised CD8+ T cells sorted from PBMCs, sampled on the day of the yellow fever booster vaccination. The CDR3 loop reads CASSDGRGYTF. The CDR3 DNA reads TGCGCCAGCAGTGATGGCAGAGGCTACACCTTC.